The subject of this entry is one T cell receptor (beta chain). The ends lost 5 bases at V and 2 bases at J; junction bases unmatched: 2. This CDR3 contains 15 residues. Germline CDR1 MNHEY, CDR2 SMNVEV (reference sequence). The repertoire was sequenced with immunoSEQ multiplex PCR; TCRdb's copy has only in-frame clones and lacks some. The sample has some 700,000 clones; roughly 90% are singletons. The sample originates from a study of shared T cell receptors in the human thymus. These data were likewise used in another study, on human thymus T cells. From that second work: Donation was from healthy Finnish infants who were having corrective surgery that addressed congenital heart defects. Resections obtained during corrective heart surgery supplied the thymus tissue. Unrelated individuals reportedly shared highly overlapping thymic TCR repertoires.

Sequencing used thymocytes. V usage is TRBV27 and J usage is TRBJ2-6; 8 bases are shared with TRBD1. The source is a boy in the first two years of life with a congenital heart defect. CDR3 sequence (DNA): TGTGCCAGCAGTACGACAGGGGCTGGGGCCAACGTCCTGACTTTC. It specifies CASSTTGAGANVLTF.